These 18 T cell receptor beta chains originate from one sample sequenced in a study of shared clonotypes between healthy human individuals. The assay was immunoSEQ multiplex PCR, and TCRdb's table has in-frame clones only and misses some. Here the sample spans some 650,000 clones, more than 95% being singletons. The source material was naive CD4+ T cells sorted from blood. Subset specified: CD45RA+ positively selected. All receptors derive from a woman under 40 in good health.

CDR3 nucleotide sequence: TGTGCCAGCGGTAGCGGGACCTACTACGAGCAGTACTTC. This encodes CASGSGTYYEQYF. The chain carries TRBV21-1 and TRBJ2-7; the table gives TRBD2 as D, unverified against the DNA. TRBV21-1 is shown as a pseudogene. The CDR3 has 13 residues.

This clone was seen once. The J gene is TRBJ2-1, the V gene TRBV5-6; D gene ambiguous. The CDR3 contains 15 residues. V was cut by 4 bases and J by 4 bases, with 15 bases left in between. Per the germline V gene, CDR1 is SGHDT and CDR2 is YYEEEE. The CDR3 DNA reads TGTGCCAGCAGCCCAAGCTTTTCTAGGTACAATGAGCAGTTCTTC. Its protein is CASSPSFSRYNEQFF. Full variable domain (missing parts from reference TRBV5-6 and TRBJ2-1): DAGVTQSPTHLIKTRGQQVTLRCSPKSGHDTVSWYQQALGQGPQFIFQYYEEEERQRGNFPDRFSGHQFPNYSSELNVNALLLGDSALYLCASSPSFSRYNEQFFGPGTRLTVL.

The chain is built from TRBV25-1 and TRBJ2-7; D unclear. Germline values: CDR1 MGHDK, CDR2 SYGVNS. There are 12 residues in the CDR3. V lost 6 bases, J lost 3 bases, and 9 bases lay in between. The CDR3 DNA sequence: TGTGCCAGCAGCGCGACGAGCTACGAGCAGTACTTC. Residues: CASSATSYEQYF.

The chain is built from TRBV7-2 and TRBJ2-2; D gene ambiguous. The germline V gene encodes CDR1 SGHTA and CDR2 FQGNSA. This CDR3 contains 16 residues. V was clipped by 5 bases and J by 1 base, with 14 bases between them. This CDR3 is CASSAHTPGNTGELFF. The DNA of the CDR3 is TGTGCCAGCAGCGCCCATACTCCAGGGAACACCGGGGAGCTGTTTTTT.

The chain links TRBV10-3 to TRBJ1-1; D gene uncertain. CDR3 length: 14 residues. The germline V and J ends were trimmed by 6 bases and 0 bases, with 11 bases remaining between them. Germline CDR1 reads ENHRY; CDR2 reads SYGVKD. In DNA, the CDR3 is TGTGCCATCAGACGAGACGGATTGAACACTGAAGCTTTCTTT. Translated: CAIRRDGLNTEAFF.

Concerning this clone: Other DNA sequences in the same sample also yield this CDR3. The chain couples TRBV27 to TRBJ2-7, with 11 bases aligning to TRBD1. The V gene's germline CDR1 is MNHEY and CDR2 SMNVEV (reference sequence). The V segment lost 3 bases and the J segment 2 bases; nucleotides outside the gene matches: 3. The length of the CDR3 is 15 residues. The CDR3, as DNA: TGTGCCAGCAGTTTGGCGGGACAGGGGGCCTACGAGCAGTACTTC. Its protein product is CASSLAGQGAYEQYF.

V usage is TRBV28 and J usage is TRBJ2-5, with D unclear. The CDR3 is 12 residues long. The germline V gene encodes CDR1 MDHEN and CDR2 SYDVKM. Trimming took off 2 bases at V and 4 bases at J, with 5 bases between the two ends. CDR3 coding DNA: TGTGCCAGCAGTTTAAAAGGAGAGACCCAGTACTTC. Protein product: CASSLKGETQYF.

CDR3 sequence: CASSRDRGYNEQFF. DNA for the CDR3: TGTGCCAGCAGCCGGGACAGGGGCTACAATGAGCAGTTCTTC. This chain connects TRBV28 to TRBJ2-1; 10 bases align to TRBD1. The length of the CDR3 is 14 residues. The germline gives CDR1 MDHEN, CDR2 SYDVKM. The V and J ends lost 6 bases and 3 bases, in that order; junction bases with no gene match: 2.

The chain is built from TRBV28 and TRBJ2-3; 7 positions match TRBD2. CDR3 length: 16 amino acids. Germline CDR1 MDHEN, CDR2 SYDVKM. Unmatched junction bases numbered 5, after V lost 2 bases and J lost 0 bases. The CDR3 region is CASSLVPSGSTDTQYF. In DNA, the CDR3 is TGTGCCAGCAGTTTAGTTCCTAGCGGAAGCACAGATACGCAGTATTTT.

This sequence joins TRBV4-1 and TRBJ2-2; tentative D call: TRBD2 (6 bases). V lost 4 bases and J lost 6, with 6 bases in between. This CDR3 contains 12 residues. The germline V gene has CDR1 MGHRA and CDR2 YSYEKL. Written as DNA, the CDR3 is TGCGCCAGCAGCCGGGGGGCCGGGGAGCTGTTTTTT. Residues: CASSRGAGELFF.

This chain joins TRBV28 and TRBJ2-3, with 8 nucleotides matching TRBD2. The V gene end was trimmed by 5 bases and the J gene end by 6 bases; junction bases not matched to a gene: 4. This CDR3 comprises 13 residues. Germline values: CDR1 MDHEN, CDR2 SYDVKM. The CDR3 nucleotides are TGTGCCAGCAGTGGACTAGCTCGCGATACGCAGTATTTT. Amino acid sequence: CASSGLARDTQYF.

The V gene is TRBV6-1, the J gene TRBJ1-2; TRBD1 matches at 7 bases. V shed 6 bases and J 2 bases; nucleotides not matched to a gene: 6. Germline loops: CDR1 MNHNS, CDR2 SASEGT. This CDR3 region has 14 residues. The CDR3 protein is CASSPGQANYGYTF. CDR3 nucleotides: TGTGCCAGCAGCCCCGGACAGGCCAACTATGGCTACACCTTC.

The chain combines TRBV30 with TRBJ2-5; D uncertain. V gave up 1 base and J gave up 7 bases, with 10 bases separating them. CDR3 length equals 12 residues. Germline values: CDR1 GTSNPN, CDR2 SVGIG (reference sequence). The CDR3 loop is CAWSAVPGTQYF. CDR3 nucleotide sequence: TGTGCCTGGAGTGCAGTTCCCGGGACCCAGTACTTC.

The chain links TRBV19 to TRBJ2-7; 7 nucleotides align to TRBD2. Germline-derived CDR1 and CDR2 are LNHDA and SQIVND (reference sequence). CDR3 length: 15 residues. Trimming took 5 bases from V and 7 from J; bases not matched to a gene: 14. CDR3 residues: CASSPAGTGRGEQYF. CDR3 sequence (DNA): TGTGCCAGTAGTCCAGCGGGGACGGGAAGGGGAGAGCAGTACTTC. The entire variable domain, with the rest obtained from reference TRBV19 and TRBJ2-7, is as follows: DGGITQSPKYLFRKEGQNVTLSCEQNLNHDAMYWYRQDPGQGLRLIYYSQIVNDFQKGDIAEGYSVSREKKESFPLTVTSAQKNPTAFYLCASSPAGTGRGEQYFGPGTRLTVT.

The chain employs TRBV10-3 and TRBJ1-2; D possibly corresponds to TRBD1 (6 bases). CDR1 is ENHRY, CDR2 SYGVKD, per germline. Trimming removed 3 bases from V and 3 bases from J, with 8 bases in between. The CDR3 has 13 residues. The CDR3 region has the DNA TGTGCCATCAGTGAACAGGGTTACTATGGCTACACCTTC. This codes for CAISEQGYYGYTF.

V usage is TRBV7-9 and J usage is TRBJ2-1, with a weak D call TRBD2 (6 bases). CDR1 is SEHNR, CDR2 FQNEAQ, per germline (reference sequence). V was trimmed by 5 bases and J by 1 base, leaving 15 bases between them. CDR3 length equals 16 residues. The CDR3 DNA reads TGTGCCAGCAGCGAAAAAGGTGGGAGGTCCTACAATGAGCAGTTCTTC. Its protein product is CASSEKGGRSYNEQFF.

CDR3 protein: CATSRDPPTVAFF. The DNA of the CDR3 is TGTGCCACCAGCAGAGATCCTCCCACCGTGGCTTTCTTT. The gene calls are TRBV15 and TRBJ1-1, with no clear D. The V gene's germline CDR1 is LNHNV and CDR2 YYDKDF (reference sequence). V shed 0 bases and J shed 11 bases, with 13 bases lying between them. The CDR3 consists of 13 residues.

The rearrangement uses TRBV7-9 and TRBJ1-2; D not certain. Deletions cut 2 bases from V and 3 bases from J, with 7 bases between. Germline V gives CDR1 SEHNR, CDR2 FQNEAQ (reference sequence). The CDR3 runs 13 residues. The CDR3 sequence is CASSLTGDYGYTF. DNA of the CDR3: TGTGCCAGCAGCTTAACCGGGGACTATGGCTACACCTTC.